This entry describes one TCR beta chain. Its antigen is unidentified. The sample belongs to a study of T cells after yellow fever vaccination. Study as a whole: SMART-Seq v4 Ultra Low Input served to prepare low-cell-number fractions. Findings of the study overall: Among primary-vaccination clones, most reappeared after the booster, at 96% for CD4 and around 91% for CD8. Researchers noted that a small share of clonotypes showed up in both CD4 and CD8 compartments.

The study made its TCR cDNA through 5'RACE template switching. That step introduced a universal primer site along with UMIs. TCRdb called the 5' RACE reads again in MiXCR, with one record for every CDR3 protein. The repertoire holds over 300,000 distinct CDR3 sequences, 4.1% seen once, with approximately 23% in the top ten. Losses at the gene ends were 5 bases for V and 1 base for J; bases not matched to a gene: 9. Germline V gene lookup returns CDR1 SEHNR and CDR2 FQNEAQ (reference sequence). The CDR3 has 16 amino acids. The chain recombines TRBV7-9 with TRBJ2-3; the match to TRBD2 covers 7 bases. This sequence originates from a man aged 18-30 years who received the YFV17D yellow fever vaccine. The sequencing here drew on PBMCs, taken 5 days after the yellow fever booster vaccination. CDR3 sequence reads: CASSDGPSGGTDTQYF. The CDR3 region has the DNA TGTGCCAGCAGCGATGGCCCCAGCGGGGGCACAGATACGCAGTATTTT.